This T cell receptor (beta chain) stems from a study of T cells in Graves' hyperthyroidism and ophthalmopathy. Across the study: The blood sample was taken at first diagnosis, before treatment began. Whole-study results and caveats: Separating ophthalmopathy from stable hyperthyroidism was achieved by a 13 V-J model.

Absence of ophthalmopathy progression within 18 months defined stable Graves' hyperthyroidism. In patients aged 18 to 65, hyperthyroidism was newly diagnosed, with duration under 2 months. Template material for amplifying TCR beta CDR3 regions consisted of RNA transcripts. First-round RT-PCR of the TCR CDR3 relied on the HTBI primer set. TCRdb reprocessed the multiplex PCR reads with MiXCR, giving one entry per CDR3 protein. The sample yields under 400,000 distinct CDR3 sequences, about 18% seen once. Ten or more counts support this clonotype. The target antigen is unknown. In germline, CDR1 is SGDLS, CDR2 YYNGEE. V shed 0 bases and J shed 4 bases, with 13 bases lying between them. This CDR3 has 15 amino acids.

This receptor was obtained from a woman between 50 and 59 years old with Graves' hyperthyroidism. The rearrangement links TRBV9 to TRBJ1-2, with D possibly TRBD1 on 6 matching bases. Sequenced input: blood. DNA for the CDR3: TGTGCCAGCAGCGTAGACCCAGGGGAGGCCTATGGCTACACCTTC. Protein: CASSVDPGEAYGYTF.